Below are 6 T cell receptor beta chains sequenced from a single sample in a study of cytotoxic CD8 clonotypes in ibrutinib-treated CLL. Produced via immunoSEQ multiplex PCR; TCRdb's table is partial and in-frame only. Found here are tens of thousands of clones, 68% of them singletons; the top ten hold 25% to 30%. The sample consisted of PBMCs, taken after 24 months of ibrutinib treatment. The source is a human donor with chronic lymphocytic leukemia.

This clone was seen a handful of times. The chain recombines TRBV7-9 with TRBJ1-2; a possible D gene is TRBD1 (6 bases). V was pared by 1 base and J by 4 bases, with 7 bases between. Germline values: CDR1 SEHNR, CDR2 FQNEAQ (reference sequence). This CDR3 region has 13 residues. The CDR3 DNA sequence: TGTGCCAGCAGCTTAGTAGGGGGCTATGGCTACACCTTC. Amino acid sequence: CASSLVGGYGYTF.

This clone appeared a few times. The chain employs TRBV9 and TRBJ1-1; D ambiguous. V was shortened by 5 bases and J by 7 bases, with 12 bases between the two germline ends. The germline V gene has CDR1 SGDLS and CDR2 YYNGEE. This CDR3 comprises 12 residues. DNA of the CDR3: TGTGCCAGCAGTCCCCGGGTTGATGAAGCTTTCTTT. The encoded protein is CASSPRVDEAFF. Based on the CDR3 plus reference TRBV9 and TRBJ1-1, the full variable domain is DSGVTQTPKHLITATGQRVTLRCSPRSGDLSVYWYQQSLDQGLQFLIQYYNGEERAKGNILERFSAQQFPDLHSELNLSSLELGDSALYFCASSPRVDEAFFGQGTRLTVV.

The chain employs TRBV7-2 and TRBJ1-6; D remains unclear. CDR1 and CDR2 (germline): SGHTA, FQGNSA. CDR3 length: 16 residues. Trimming took off 3 bases at V and 0 bases at J, with 9 bases between the two ends. The CDR3 reads CASSFNPRSYNSPLHF. The CDR3 nucleotides read TGTGCCAGCAGCTTTAATCCGCGCTCCTATAATTCACCCCTCCACTTT.

This clone appeared a few times. The chain recombines TRBV6-1 with TRBJ1-3, with 9 bases identical to TRBD1. CDR3 size: 16 residues. The germline V gene encodes CDR1 MNHNS and CDR2 SASEGT. V lost 2 bases, J lost 4 bases, and 6 bases stayed unmatched. CDR3 region: CASSEKDGTGGNTIYF. The CDR3 DNA reads TGTGCCAGCAGTGAAAAAGACGGGACAGGGGGAAACACCATATATTTT.

A word on this clone: The junction shows a germline mismatch at one end, possibly a read error. Other DNA sequences in this specimen translate into the identical CDR3. This rearrangement joins TRBV9 to TRBJ2-2; either TRBD1 or TRBD2 may fit D (6 bases each). The CDR3 runs 15 residues. Germline V gene sequence: CDR1 SGDLS, CDR2 YYNGEE. This CDR3 reads CASSVARGVTGELFF. The DNA of the CDR3 is TGTGCCAGCAGTGTAGCGAGGGGGGTGACCGGGGAGCTGTTTTTT.

V and J are TRBV6-1 and TRBJ1-2; D gene ambiguous. The V and J ends lost 6 bases and 0 bases respectively, with 8 bases between them. Germline CDR1 reads MNHNS; CDR2 reads SASEGT. The CDR3 sequence is 13 residues long. This CDR3 reads CASRTPANYGYTF. Here the CDR3 DNA reads TGTGCCAGCAGGACACCCGCTAACTATGGCTACACCTTC.